This entry features one TCR beta chain sequence. Each CDR3 protein is one row after TCRdb ran MiXCR on the 5' RACE reads. The table includes some 44,000 distinct CDR3 sequences, approximately 30% detected once. Trimming cost V 2 bases and J 4 bases, with 12 bases left between them. The CDR3 contains 15 residues. Germline-derived CDR1 and CDR2 are SGHAT and FQNNGV. The clonotype was recovered from a female donor with breast cancer. The chain has TRBV11-2 and TRBJ1-5; a possible D gene is TRBD1 (5 bases). The source material was tumor-infiltrating memory CD4+ T cells sorted from the breast tumor. Subset given: memory CD4+ T cells, CD4+CD45RO+CD25-. CDR3 in DNA: TGTGCCAGCAGCTTATCAGGGCGTCCAAATCAGCCCCAGCATTTT. Its translation: CASSLSGRPNQPQHF. Filled out from reference TRBV11-2 and TRBJ1-5, the complete variable domain reads EAGVAQSPRYKIIEKRQSVAFWCNPISGHATLYWYQQILGQGPKLLIQFQNNGVVDDSQLPKDRFSAERLKGVDSTLKIQPAKLEDSAVYLCASSLSGRPNQPQHFGDGTRLSIL.